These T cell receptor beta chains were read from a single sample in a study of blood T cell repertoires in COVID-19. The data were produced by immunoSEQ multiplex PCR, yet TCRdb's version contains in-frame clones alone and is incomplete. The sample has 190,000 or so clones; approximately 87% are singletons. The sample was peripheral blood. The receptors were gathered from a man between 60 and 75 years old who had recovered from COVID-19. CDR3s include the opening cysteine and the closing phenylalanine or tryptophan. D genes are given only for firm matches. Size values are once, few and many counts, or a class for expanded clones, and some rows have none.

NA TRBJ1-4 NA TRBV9 TGTGCCAGCAGCGGGCCGGTTTCAGCGGGTGAAGAAGGTGAAAAACTGTTTTTT CASSGPVSAGEEGEKLFF
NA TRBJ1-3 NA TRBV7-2 TGTGCCAGCAGCTCCGGGATTGGAAACACCATATATTTT CASSSGIGNTIYF
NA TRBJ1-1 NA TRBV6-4 TGTGCCAGCTCGACAGGTGGGGACACTGAAGCTTTCTTT CASSTGGDTEAFF
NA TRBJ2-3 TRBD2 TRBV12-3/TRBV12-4 TGTGCCAGCAGCCTAGCGGGCACAGATACGCAGTATTTT CASSLAGTDTQYF
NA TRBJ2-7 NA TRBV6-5 TGTGCCAGCTCGGCAGCCGGGGAATACGAGCAGTACTTC CASSAAGEYEQYF
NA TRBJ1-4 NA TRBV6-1 TGTGCCAGCAGTGAATATCCAGGGGAGGAAAAACTGTTTTTT CASSEYPGEEKLFF
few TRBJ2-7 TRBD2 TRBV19 TGTGCCAGTAGCCCGACTAGCAGGAGTTCCTACGAGCAGTACTTC CASSPTSRSSYEQYF
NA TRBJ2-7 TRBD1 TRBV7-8 TGTGCCAGCAGCTTAGTACCGGGACAGGGTGCCTACGAGCAGTACTTC CASSLVPGQGAYEQYF
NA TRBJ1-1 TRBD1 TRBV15 TGTGCCACCAGCGTCGGGACAGGGGGGGCGGACACTGAAGCTTTCTTT CATSVGTGGADTEAFF
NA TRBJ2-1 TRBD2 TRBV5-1 TGCGCCAGCAGCTTGGCTGGTAGCGGGGGGGCCTCCTACAATGAGCAGTTCTTC CASSLAGSGGASYNEQFF
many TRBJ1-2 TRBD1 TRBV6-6 TGTGCCAGCAGAACGGAGACAGGGCTAGGCTACACCTTC CASRTETGLGYTF
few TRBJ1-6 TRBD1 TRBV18 TGTGCCAGCTCACCCGGACAGGATCGGTATTCACCCCTCCACTTT CASSPGQDRYSPLHF
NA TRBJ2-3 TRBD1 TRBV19 TGTGCCAGTAGTCTTCGACAGGGAAGGTCAGATACGCAGTATTTT CASSLRQGRSDTQYF
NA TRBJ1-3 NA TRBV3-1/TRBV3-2 TGTGCCAGCAGCCAATTCTTCGGGTCTACCTCTGGAAACACCATATATTTT CASSQFFGSTSGNTIYF
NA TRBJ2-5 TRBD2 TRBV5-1 TGCGCCAGCAGCTTAGGAGCGGGAGGAGAGACCCAGTACTTC CASSLGAGGETQYF
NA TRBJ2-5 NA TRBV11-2 TGTGCCAGCAGCTTAGGGGGCCCGGGTGGAGAGACCCAGTACTTC CASSLGGPGGETQYF
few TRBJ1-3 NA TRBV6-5 TGTGCCAGTACTAGGGGAAACACCATATATTTT CASTRGNTIYF
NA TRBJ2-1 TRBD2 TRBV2 TGTGCCAGCAGGGGGCGGGAGAGGTCGCACAATGAGCAGTTCTTC CASRGRERSHNEQFF
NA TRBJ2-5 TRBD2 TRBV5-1 TGCGCCAGCAGCTTGGCCACGGGGGGGACGGAGACCCAGTACTTC CASSLATGGTETQYF
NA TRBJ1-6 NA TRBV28 TGTGCCAGCACCAATAGGGGTGGACGGTCACCCCTCCACTTT CASTNRGGRSPLHF
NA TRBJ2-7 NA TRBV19 TGTGCCAGTAGTATAGCGCCCCCCGGGGACGAGCAGTACTTC CASSIAPPGDEQYF
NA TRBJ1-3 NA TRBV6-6 TGTGCCAGCAGTTACTCGACTCAGAAAGGAAACACCATATATTTT CASSYSTQKGNTIYF
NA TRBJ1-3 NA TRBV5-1 TGCGCCAGCAGCTCGGGGGCTAGCGGCTCTGGAAACACCATATATTTT CASSSGASGSGNTIYF
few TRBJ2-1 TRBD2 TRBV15 TGTGCCACCAGCAGAGATCGTCGGGGCGGGAGCTGGAATGAGCAGTTCTTC CATSRDRRGGSWNEQFF
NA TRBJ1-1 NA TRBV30 TGTGCCTGGAGTACTCAGGGAGGCACTGAAGCTTTCTTT CAWSTQGGTEAFF
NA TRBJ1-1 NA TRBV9 TGTGCCAGCAGCGTATACGACAGGCAGTCTACTGAAGCTTTCTTT CASSVYDRQSTEAFF
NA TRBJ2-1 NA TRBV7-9 TGTGCCAGCAGCGTCCGGGACACCGAGCAGTTCTTC CASSVRDTEQFF
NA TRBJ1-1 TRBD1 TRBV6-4 TGTGCCAGCAGTGACTCTTCAGGGGGTAACACTGAAGCTTTCTTT CASSDSSGGNTEAFF
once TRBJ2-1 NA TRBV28 TGTGCCAGCACCAAACCGGGGAAGAATGAGCAGTTCTTC CASTKPGKNEQFF
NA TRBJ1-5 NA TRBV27 TGTGCCAGCAGCGCCCAGGGAGGAAGCAATCAGCCCCAGCATTTT CASSAQGGSNQPQHF
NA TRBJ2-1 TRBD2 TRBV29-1 TGCAGCGTCACCGTACGACTAGCGAACAATGAGCAGTTCTTC CSVTVRLANNEQFF
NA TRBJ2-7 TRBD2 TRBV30 TGTGCCTGGAGTGTACAGACCGGGACTAGCGGCTACGAGCAGTACTTC CAWSVQTGTSGYEQYF
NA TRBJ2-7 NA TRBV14 TGTGCCAGCAGCCCCTTTTCCTACGAGCAGTACTTC CASSPFSYEQYF
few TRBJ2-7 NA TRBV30 TGTGCCTGGAGCCGTGGACAGAAGCGGCAGTACTTC CAWSRGQKRQYF
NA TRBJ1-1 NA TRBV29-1 TGCAGCGTGGGCCGGGACTGGAACACTGAAGCTTTCTTT CSVGRDWNTEAFF
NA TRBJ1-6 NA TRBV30 TGTGCCTGGGCAAGACTGAACTATAATTCACCCCTCCACTTT CAWARLNYNSPLHF